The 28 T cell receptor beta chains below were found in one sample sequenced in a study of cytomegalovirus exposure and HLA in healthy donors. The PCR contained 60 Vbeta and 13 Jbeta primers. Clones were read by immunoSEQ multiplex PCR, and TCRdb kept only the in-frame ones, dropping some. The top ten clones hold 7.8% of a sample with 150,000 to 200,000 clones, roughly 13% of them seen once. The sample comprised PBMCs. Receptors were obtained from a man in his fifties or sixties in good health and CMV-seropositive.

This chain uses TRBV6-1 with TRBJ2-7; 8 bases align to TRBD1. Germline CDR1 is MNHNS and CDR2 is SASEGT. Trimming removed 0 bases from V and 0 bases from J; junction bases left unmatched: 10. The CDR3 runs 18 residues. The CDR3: CASSEARLGQAFSYEQYV. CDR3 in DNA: TGTGCCAGCAGTGAAGCGCGGTTGGGACAGGCCTTCTCCTACGAGCAGTACGTC.

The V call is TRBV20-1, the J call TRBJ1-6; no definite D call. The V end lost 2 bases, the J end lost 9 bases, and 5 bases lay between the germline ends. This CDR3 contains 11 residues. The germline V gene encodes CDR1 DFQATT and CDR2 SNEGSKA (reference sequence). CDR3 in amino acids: CSARPSSPLHF. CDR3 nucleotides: TGCAGTGCTAGACCTTCTTCACCCCTCCACTTT.

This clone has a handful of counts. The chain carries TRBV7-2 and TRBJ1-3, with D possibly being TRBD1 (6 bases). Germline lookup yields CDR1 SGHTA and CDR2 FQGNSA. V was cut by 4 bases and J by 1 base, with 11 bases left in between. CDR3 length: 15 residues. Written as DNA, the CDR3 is TGTGCCAGCAGCTCCAGGGGCGTATCTGGAAACACCATATATTTT. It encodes CASSSRGVSGNTIYF.

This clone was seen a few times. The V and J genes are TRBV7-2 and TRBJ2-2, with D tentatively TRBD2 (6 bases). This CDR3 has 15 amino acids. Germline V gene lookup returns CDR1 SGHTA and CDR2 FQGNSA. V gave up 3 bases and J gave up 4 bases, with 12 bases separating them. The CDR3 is CASSFRLGSTGELFF. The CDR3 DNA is TGTGCCAGCAGCTTCAGACTAGGTAGCACCGGGGAGCTGTTTTTT.

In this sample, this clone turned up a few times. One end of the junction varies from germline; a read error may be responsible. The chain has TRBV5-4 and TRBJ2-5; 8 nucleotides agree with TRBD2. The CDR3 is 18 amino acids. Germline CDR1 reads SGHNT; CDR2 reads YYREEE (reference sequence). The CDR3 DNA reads TGTGCCAGCAGCCCGGGACTAGAACCCCTCCTCGTCCAAGGGACCCAGTACTTC. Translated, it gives CASSPGLEPLLVQGTQYF.

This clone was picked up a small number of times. The CDR3 protein is CAISPGGRMNTEAFF. Here the CDR3 DNA reads TGTGCCATCAGTCCGGGGGGACGGATGAACACTGAAGCTTTCTTT. This rearrangement joins TRBV10-3 to TRBJ1-1; D possibly corresponds to TRBD1 (5 bases). V gave up 5 bases and J gave up 0 bases, with 13 bases separating them. The CDR3 sequence is 15 residues long. The germline V gene encodes CDR1 ENHRY and CDR2 SYGVKD.

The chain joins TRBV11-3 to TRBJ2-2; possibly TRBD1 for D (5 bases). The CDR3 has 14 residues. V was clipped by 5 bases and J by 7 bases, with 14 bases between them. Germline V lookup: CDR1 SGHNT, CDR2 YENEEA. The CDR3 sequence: CASSLPPGHGELFF. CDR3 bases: TGTGCCAGCAGCCTTCCCCCAGGGCACGGGGAGCTGTTTTTT.

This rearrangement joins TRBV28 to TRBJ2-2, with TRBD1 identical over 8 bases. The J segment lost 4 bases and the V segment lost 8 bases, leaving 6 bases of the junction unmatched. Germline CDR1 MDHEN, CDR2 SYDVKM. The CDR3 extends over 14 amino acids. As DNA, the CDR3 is TGTGCCAGCCATGACAGGGGAGGCACCGGGGAGCTGTTTTTT. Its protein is CASHDRGGTGELFF.

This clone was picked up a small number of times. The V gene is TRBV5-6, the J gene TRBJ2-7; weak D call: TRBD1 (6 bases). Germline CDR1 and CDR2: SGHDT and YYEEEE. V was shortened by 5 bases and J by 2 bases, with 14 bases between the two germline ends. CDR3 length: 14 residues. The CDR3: CASSSKQGTYEQYF. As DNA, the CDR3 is TGTGCCAGCAGTTCTAAACAGGGAACCTACGAGCAGTACTTC.

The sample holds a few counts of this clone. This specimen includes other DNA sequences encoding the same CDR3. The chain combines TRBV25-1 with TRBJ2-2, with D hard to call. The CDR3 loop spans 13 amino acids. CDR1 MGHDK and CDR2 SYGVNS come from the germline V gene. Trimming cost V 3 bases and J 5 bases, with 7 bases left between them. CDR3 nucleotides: TGTGCCAGCAGTGAGGCAGTAACCGGGGAGCTGTTTTTT. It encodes CASSEAVTGELFF.

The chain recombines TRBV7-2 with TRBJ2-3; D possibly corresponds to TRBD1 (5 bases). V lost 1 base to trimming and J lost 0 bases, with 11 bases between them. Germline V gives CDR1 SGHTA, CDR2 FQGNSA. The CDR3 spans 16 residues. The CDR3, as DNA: TGTGCCAGCAGCTTAGTTTGGGGCCGGAGCACAGATACGCAGTATTTT. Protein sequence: CASSLVWGRSTDTQYF.

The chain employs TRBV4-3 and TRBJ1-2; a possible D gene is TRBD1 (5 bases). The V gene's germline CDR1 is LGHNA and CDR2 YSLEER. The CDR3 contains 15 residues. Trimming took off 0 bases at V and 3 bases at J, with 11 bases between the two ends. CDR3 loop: CASSQDLTGDYGYTF. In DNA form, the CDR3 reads TGCGCCAGCAGCCAAGACCTAACAGGAGACTATGGCTACACCTTC.

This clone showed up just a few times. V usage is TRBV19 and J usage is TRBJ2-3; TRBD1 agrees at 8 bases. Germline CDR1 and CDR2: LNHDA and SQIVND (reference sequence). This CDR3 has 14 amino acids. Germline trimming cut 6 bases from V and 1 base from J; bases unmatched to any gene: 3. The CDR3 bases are TGTGCCAGTAGGGACAGGGCTGGCACAGATACGCAGTATTTT. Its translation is CASRDRAGTDTQYF.

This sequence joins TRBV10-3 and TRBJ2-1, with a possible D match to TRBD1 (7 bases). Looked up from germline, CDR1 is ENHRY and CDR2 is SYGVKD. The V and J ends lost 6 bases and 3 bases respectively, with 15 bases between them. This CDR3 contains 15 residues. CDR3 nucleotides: TGTGCCATCAGGGCAGGGGGGTCTGGCTACAATGAGCAGTTCTTC. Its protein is CAIRAGGSGYNEQFF.

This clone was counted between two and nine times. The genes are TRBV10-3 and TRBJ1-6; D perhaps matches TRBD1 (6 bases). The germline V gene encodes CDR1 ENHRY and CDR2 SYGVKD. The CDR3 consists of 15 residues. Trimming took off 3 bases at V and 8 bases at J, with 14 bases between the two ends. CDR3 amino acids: CAISEVGGAHSPLHF. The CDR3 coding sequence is TGTGCCATCAGTGAAGTTGGGGGGGCACATTCACCCCTCCACTTT.

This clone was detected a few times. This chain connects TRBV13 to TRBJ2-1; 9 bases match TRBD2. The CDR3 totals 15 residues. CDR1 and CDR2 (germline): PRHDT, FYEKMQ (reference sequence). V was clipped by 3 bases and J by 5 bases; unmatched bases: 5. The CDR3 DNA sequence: TGTGCCAGCAGCTTTCCAGCGGGGGGCGACAATGAGCAGTTCTTC. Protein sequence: CASSFPAGGDNEQFF.

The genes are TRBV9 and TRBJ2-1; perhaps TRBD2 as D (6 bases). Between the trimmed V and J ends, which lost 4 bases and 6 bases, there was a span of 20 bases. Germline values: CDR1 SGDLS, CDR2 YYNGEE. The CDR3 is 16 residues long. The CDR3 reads CASSPREGRSFNEQFF. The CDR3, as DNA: TGTGCCAGCAGCCCGAGAGAGGGGAGGAGTTTCAATGAGCAGTTCTTC. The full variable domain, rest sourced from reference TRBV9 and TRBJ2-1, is DSGVTQTPKHLITATGQRVTLRCSPRSGDLSVYWYQQSLDQGLQFLIQYYNGEERAKGNILERFSAQQFPDLHSELNLSSLELGDSALYFCASSPREGRSFNEQFFGPGTRLTVL.

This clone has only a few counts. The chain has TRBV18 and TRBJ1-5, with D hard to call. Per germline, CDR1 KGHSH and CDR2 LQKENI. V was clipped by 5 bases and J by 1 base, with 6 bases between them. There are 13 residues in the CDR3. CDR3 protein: CASSGQSNQPQHF. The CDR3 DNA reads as TGTGCCAGCTCAGGGCAGAGCAATCAGCCCCAGCATTTT.

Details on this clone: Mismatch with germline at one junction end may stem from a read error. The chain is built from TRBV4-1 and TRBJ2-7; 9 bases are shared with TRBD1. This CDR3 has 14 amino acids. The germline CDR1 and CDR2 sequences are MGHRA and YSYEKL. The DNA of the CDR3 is TGCGCCAGCAGCCAAGTGGGGGACAGGGCCCCTCGGGACTTC. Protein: CASSQVGDRAPRDF.

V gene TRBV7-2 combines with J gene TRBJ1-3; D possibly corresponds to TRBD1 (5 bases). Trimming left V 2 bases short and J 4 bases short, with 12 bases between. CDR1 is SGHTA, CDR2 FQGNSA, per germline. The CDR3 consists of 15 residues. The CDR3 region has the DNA TGTGCCAGCAGCTTAAAGGGGTTTGCGGGAAACACCATATATTTT. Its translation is CASSLKGFAGNTIYF.

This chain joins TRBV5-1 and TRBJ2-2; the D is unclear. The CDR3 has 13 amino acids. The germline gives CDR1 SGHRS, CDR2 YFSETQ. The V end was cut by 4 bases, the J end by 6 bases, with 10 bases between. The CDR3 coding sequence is TGCGCCAGCAGCCCAGAGAGGCCCGGGGAGCTGTTTTTT. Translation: CASSPERPGELFF.

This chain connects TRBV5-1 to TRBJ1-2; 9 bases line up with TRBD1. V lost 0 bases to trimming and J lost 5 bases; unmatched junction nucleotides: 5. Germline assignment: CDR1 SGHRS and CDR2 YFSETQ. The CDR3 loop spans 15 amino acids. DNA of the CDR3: TGCGCCAGCAGCTTGGCCATGGACAGGGGTTATGGCTACACCTTC. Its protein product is CASSLAMDRGYGYTF.

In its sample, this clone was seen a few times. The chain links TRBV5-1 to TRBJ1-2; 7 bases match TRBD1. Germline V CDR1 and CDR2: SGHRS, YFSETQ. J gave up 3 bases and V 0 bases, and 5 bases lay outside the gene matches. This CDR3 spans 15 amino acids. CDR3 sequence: CASSLGTGGDYGYTF. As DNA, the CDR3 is TGCGCCAGCAGCTTGGGGACAGGCGGAGACTATGGCTACACCTTC.

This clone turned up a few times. In DNA, the CDR3 is TGTGCCAGCGAGAGAGGGGGGGGGCGCGGTGAGCAGTTCTTC. Translation gives CASERGGGRGEQFF. The chain uses TRBV2 and TRBJ2-1, with D tentatively TRBD2 (7 bases). V was shortened by 8 bases and J by 9 bases, with 20 bases between the two germline ends. Germline-derived CDR1 and CDR2 are SNHLY and FYNNEI. CDR3 length: 14 residues.

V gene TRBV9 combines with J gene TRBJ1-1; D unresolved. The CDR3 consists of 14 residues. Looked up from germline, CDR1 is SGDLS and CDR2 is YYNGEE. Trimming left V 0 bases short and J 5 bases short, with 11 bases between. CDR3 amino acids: CASSVATGATEAFF. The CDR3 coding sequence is TGTGCCAGCAGCGTAGCTACGGGAGCGACTGAAGCTTTCTTT.

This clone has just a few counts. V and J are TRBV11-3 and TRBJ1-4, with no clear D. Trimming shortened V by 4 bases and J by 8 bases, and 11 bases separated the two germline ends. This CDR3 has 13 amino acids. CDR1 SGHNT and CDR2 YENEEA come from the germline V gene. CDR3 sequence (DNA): TGTGCCAGCAGCTCACCAGGATTGGAAAAACTGTTTTTT. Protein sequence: CASSSPGLEKLFF.

The CDR3 DNA reads as TGTGCCTGGAGAGAGACTCTGGGAGGCGGCTACACCTTC. This codes for CAWRETLGGGYTF. V usage is TRBV30 and J usage is TRBJ1-2; D is uncertain. The CDR3 totals 13 residues. The V and J ends lost 3 bases and 8 bases respectively, with 16 bases between them. CDR1 is GTSNPN, CDR2 SVGIG, per germline (reference sequence). Based on the CDR3 plus reference TRBV30 and TRBJ1-2, the full variable domain is SQTIHQWPATLVQPVGSPLSLECTVEGTSNPNLYWYRQAAGRGLQLLFYSVGIGQISSEVPQNLSASRPQDRQFILSSKKLLLSDSGFYLCAWRETLGGGYTFGSGTRLTVV.

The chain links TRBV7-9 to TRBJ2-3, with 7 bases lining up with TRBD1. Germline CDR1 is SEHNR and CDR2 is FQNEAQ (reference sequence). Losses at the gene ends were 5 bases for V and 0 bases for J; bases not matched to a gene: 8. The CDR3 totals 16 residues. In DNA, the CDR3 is TGTGCCAGCAGCCCTTCCGGGACAGTCAGCACAGATACGCAGTATTTT. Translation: CASSPSGTVSTDTQYF.